The 27 T cell receptor beta chains reported below all come from one sample, sequenced in a study of Ad26.COV2.S vaccination and SARS-CoV-2 variants. Some clones are missing from TCRdb's copy, which holds only in-frame ones; the method was immunoSEQ multiplex PCR. The table records fewer than 400,000 clones, about 86% of them present only once. This sample's treatment: around 19 received Ad26.COV2.S at low or high dose, single or two shots; roughly five received placebo; per-sample allocation not given. Samples came from day 63 after the first vaccine or placebo injection. The source was peripheral blood, collected in a trial of Ad26.COV2.S vaccine versus placebo. These TCRs come from a person between 18 and 60 years old who received the Ad26.COV2.S COVID-19 vaccine or a placebo.

V is TRBV5-1 and J is TRBJ1-6; D is unresolved. The V gene lost 0 bases and the J gene lost 7 bases, with 14 bases spanning the gap. Germline V gene data show CDR1 as SGHRS and CDR2 as YFSETQ. This CDR3 is built from 16 residues. The CDR3 reads CASSLATAGPNSPLHF. In nucleotides, the CDR3 is TGCGCCAGCAGCTTGGCCACGGCGGGCCCGAATTCACCCCTCCACTTT.

The chain recombines TRBV6-5 with TRBJ2-7, with no clear D. CDR1 and CDR2 from the germline V gene are MNHEY and SVGAGI. CDR3 size: 16 residues. With 0 bases removed from V and 0 bases from J, the gap between germline ends came to 12 bases. The CDR3 DNA follows: TGTGCCAGCAGTTACTCGGTTTGGCGGAGCTCCTACGAGCAGTACTTC. Amino acids: CASSYSVWRSSYEQYF.

The rearrangement uses TRBV3-1 (or the pseudogene TRBV3-2) and TRBJ1-2, with 10 bases fitting TRBD1. V was pared by 5 bases and J by 5 bases, with 8 bases of the junction left unmatched. Germline V gene lookup returns CDR1 LGHDT and CDR2 YNNKEL (reference sequence). CDR3 size: 15 residues. In nucleotides, the CDR3 is TGTGCCAGCAGCGGCCGGGACAGGGGATCGTATGGCTACACCTTC. Its protein product is CASSGRDRGSYGYTF.

The rearrangement joins TRBV7-6 to TRBJ2-7; no definite D call. In germline, CDR1 is SGHVS, CDR2 FNYEAQ. The V end was cut by 5 bases, the J end by 0 bases, with 11 bases between. CDR3 size: 14 residues. CDR3 DNA: TGTGCCAGCAGCCCCTCACAGAGCTCCTACGAGCAGTACTTC. This gives the protein CASSPSQSSYEQYF.

The genes are TRBV16 and TRBJ2-3; 8 positions agree with TRBD2. The CDR3 is 16 residues long. Germline V lookup: CDR1 KGHSY, CDR2 FQNENV. The V and J ends lost 0 bases and 2 bases, in that order; junction bases with no gene match: 4. The CDR3 DNA reads TGTGCCAGCAGCCAATCCCAGCGGGGGCCCACAGATACGCAGTATTTT. Its translation: CASSQSQRGPTDTQYF.

This chain joins TRBV7-4 and TRBJ1-1; D unclear. With 5 bases removed from V and 9 bases from J, the gap between germline ends came to 19 bases. The CDR3 consists of 14 residues. Germline values: CDR1 SGHVT, CDR2 SQSDAQ. The CDR3: CASSMPNLPAKAFF. Written as DNA, the CDR3 is TGTGCCAGCAGCATGCCCAACCTCCCCGCCAAAGCTTTCTTT.

The chain combines TRBV25-1 with TRBJ1-2; D gene uncertain. CDR1 and CDR2 (germline): MGHDK, SYGVNS. V gave up 10 bases and J gave up 4 bases, with 16 bases separating them. The CDR3 length is 13 residues. CDR3 coding DNA: TGTGCCACCCTGGACGGATTATCCTATGGCTACACCTTC. Its translation is CATLDGLSYGYTF.

J is TRBJ2-7 and V is TRBV28; 7 nucleotides line up with TRBD1. V was pared by 11 bases and J by 0 bases, with 7 bases of the junction left unmatched. The CDR3 is 13 residues long. Germline-derived CDR1 and CDR2 are MDHEN and SYDVKM. The DNA for the CDR3 is TGTGCCGGGCGACAGGGCCCCTCCTACGAGCAGTACTTC. It encodes CAGRQGPSYEQYF.

The chain joins TRBV7-9 to TRBJ1-1; D possibly corresponds to TRBD1 (6 bases). The CDR3 consists of 12 residues. V lost 3 bases and J 7 bases, leaving 9 bases between the germline ends. The germline V gene has CDR1 SEHNR and CDR2 FQNEAQ (reference sequence). This CDR3 reads CASSFQGSEAFF. Written as DNA, the CDR3 is TGTGCCAGCAGCTTTCAGGGGAGTGAAGCTTTCTTT. The whole variable domain, remainder taken from reference TRBV7-9 and TRBJ1-1, is DTGVSQNPRHKITKRGQNVTFRCDPISEHNRLYWYRQTLGQGPEFLTYFQNEAQLEKSRLLSDRFSAERPKGSFSTLEIQRTEQGDSAMYLCASSFQGSEAFFGQGTRLTVV.

This chain links TRBV19 with TRBJ1-5; D unclear. Germline CDR1 reads LNHDA; CDR2 reads SQIVND (reference sequence). Trimming stripped 3 bases from V and 4 bases from J, with 16 bases between. The CDR3 has 16 residues. The CDR3 region is CASSITWDIANQPQHF. DNA of the CDR3: TGTGCCAGTAGTATCACGTGGGATATAGCAAATCAGCCCCAGCATTTT.

The rearrangement links TRBV20-1 to TRBJ1-2; 8 bases align to TRBD1. J was trimmed by 4 bases and V by 3 bases; bases with no gene match: 4. Germline values: CDR1 DFQATT, CDR2 SNEGSKA (reference sequence). The CDR3 sequence is 13 residues long. CDR3 in amino acids: CSASPGTGYGYTF. Written as DNA, the CDR3 is TGCAGTGCTAGTCCCGGGACAGGCTATGGCTACACCTTC.

V gene TRBV19 combines with J gene TRBJ2-5; 7 nucleotides line up with TRBD1. Germline-derived CDR1 and CDR2 are LNHDA and SQIVND (reference sequence). The CDR3 consists of 13 residues. The V gene end was trimmed by 10 bases and the J gene end by 2 bases; junction bases not matched to a gene: 7. CDR3 loop: CATAQGFQETQYF. In DNA, the CDR3 is TGTGCCACCGCACAGGGGTTTCAAGAGACCCAGTACTTC.

The rearrangement uses TRBV5-6 and TRBJ1-2, with TRBD1 as a possible D gene (6 bases). The CDR3 is 15 residues long. Germline CDR1 and CDR2: SGHDT and YYEEEE. The ends were cut back, 6 bases at V and 4 bases at J, with 19 bases in the middle. In DNA form, the CDR3 reads TGTGCCAGCACCCTGCAGGGGAGGGACGGCTATGGCTACACCTTC. It codes for CASTLQGRDGYGYTF.

This rearrangement joins TRBV5-4 to TRBJ2-7; 9 positions match TRBD2. Germline values: CDR1 SGHNT, CDR2 YYREEE (reference sequence). The V gene end was trimmed by 4 bases and the J gene end by 3 bases; junction bases not matched to a gene: 5. CDR3 size: 14 residues. CDR3 residues: CASSPAGGIYEQYF. CDR3 DNA: TGTGCCAGCAGCCCAGCGGGGGGCATCTACGAGCAGTACTTC. Variable domain in full (rest from reference TRBV5-4 and TRBJ2-7): ETGVTQSPTHLIKTRGQQVTLRCSSQSGHNTVSWYQQALGQGPQFIFQYYREEENGRGNFPPRFSGLQFPNYSSELNVNALELDDSALYLCASSPAGGIYEQYFGPGTRLTVT.

V and J are TRBV2 and TRBJ2-7, with TRBD2 as a possible D gene (6 bases). Germline V gene sequence: CDR1 SNHLY, CDR2 FYNNEI. Trimming shortened V by 8 bases and J by 1 base, and 9 bases separated the two germline ends. The CDR3 totals 12 residues. The CDR3 here is CASGGWSYEQYF. CDR3 DNA sequence: TGTGCCAGCGGGGGGTGGTCCTACGAGCAGTACTTC.

The chain carries TRBV5-6 and TRBJ1-2, with 8 bases aligning to TRBD1. Germline V lookup: CDR1 SGHDT, CDR2 YYEEEE. The trim removed 4 bases at V and 8 bases at J, leaving 10 bases unmatched. The CDR3 length is 14 residues. CDR3 sequence (DNA): TGTGCCAGCAGCCAACCAACAGGGGGAAGCGGCTACACCTTC. Protein product: CASSQPTGGSGYTF.

This sequence joins TRBV15 and TRBJ2-3, with D unclear. With 0 bases removed from V and 0 bases from J, the gap between germline ends came to 10 bases. CDR3 size: 16 residues. Per the germline V gene, CDR1 is LNHNV and CDR2 is YYDKDF (reference sequence). The DNA of the CDR3 is TGTGCCACCAGCAGAGATGGGCGGATTAGCACAGATACGCAGTATTTT. As protein: CATSRDGRISTDTQYF.

This chain uses TRBV7-2 with TRBJ2-3; the match to TRBD2 covers 7 bases. Germline trimming cut 2 bases from V and 1 base from J; bases unmatched to any gene: 3. The CDR3 length is 15 residues. Germline-derived CDR1 and CDR2 are SGHTA and FQGNSA. CDR3 in amino acids: CASSLNAGGTDTQYF. In nucleotides, the CDR3 is TGTGCCAGCAGCTTAAATGCGGGAGGCACAGATACGCAGTATTTT. Using reference TRBV7-2 and TRBJ2-3 for the parts outside the CDR3, the full variable domain is GAGVSQSPSNKVTEKGKDVELRCDPISGHTALYWYRQSLGQGLEFLIYFQGNSAPDKSGLPSDRFSAERTGGSVSTLTIQRTQQEDSAVYLCASSLNAGGTDTQYFGPGTRLTVL.

The chain carries TRBV7-2 and TRBJ2-7; possible D gene TRBD1, 6 bases. Germline CDR1 and CDR2: SGHTA and FQGNSA. The CDR3 totals 14 residues. V was pared by 3 bases and J by 3 bases, with 12 bases between. The CDR3 DNA follows: TGTGCCAGCAGCTTGGGGGACATCCTCTACGAGCAGTACTTC. This gives the protein CASSLGDILYEQYF.

This chain uses TRBV27 with TRBJ1-2; 7 bases are shared with TRBD1. The CDR3 is 14 residues long. Germline CDR1 reads MNHEY; CDR2 reads SMNVEV (reference sequence). After removal of 5 bases from V and 4 bases from J, the junction contained 7 bases not matched to a gene. The DNA of the CDR3 is TGTGCCAGCAGTCACGCCGGGACAGCCTATGGCTACACCTTC. The encoded protein is CASSHAGTAYGYTF.

This clone was observed a handful of times. The sample has other DNA sequences that encode this CDR3 too. V gene TRBV5-1 combines with J gene TRBJ2-3; the D is unclear. V gave up 0 bases and J gave up 5 bases, with 1 base separating them. The CDR3 is made up of 11 amino acids. Germline CDR1 SGHRS, CDR2 YFSETQ. This chain's CDR3 is CASSLEDTQYF. CDR3 sequence (DNA): TGCGCCAGCAGCTTGGAAGATACGCAGTATTTT.

This clone has just one count. The chain uses TRBV9 and TRBJ2-3, with 9 bases fitting TRBD2. Germline values: CDR1 SGDLS, CDR2 YYNGEE. The ends lost 4 bases at V and 6 bases at J; junction bases unmatched: 12. This CDR3 has 16 amino acids. The CDR3 region has the DNA TGTGCCAGCAGCCCGATAGCGGGGGCCCTTTCGGATACGCAGTATTTT. It is translated as CASSPIAGALSDTQYF.

V is TRBV11-3 and J is TRBJ1-6, with 8 nucleotides matching TRBD1. The CDR3 runs 16 residues. The germline gives CDR1 SGHNT, CDR2 YENEEA. Trimming at V came to 5 bases and at J to 8 bases, leaving 11 bases not matched to a gene. The DNA for the CDR3 is TGTGCCAGCAGCCCCATAGCCGGACAGGGAGATTCACCCCTCCACTTT. This codes for CASSPIAGQGDSPLHF. Combining the CDR3 with reference TRBV11-3 and TRBJ1-6 gives the whole variable domain EAGVVQSPRYKIIEKKQPVAFWCNPISGHNTLYWYLQNLGQGPELLIRYENEEAVDDSQLPKDRFSAERLKGVDSTLKIQPAELGDSAVYLCASSPIAGQGDSPLHFGNGTRLTVT.

The chain has TRBV19 and TRBJ2-1, with 10 bases that match TRBD2. The CDR3 has 21 residues. Losses at the gene ends were 3 bases for V and 6 bases for J; bases not matched to a gene: 23. The germline CDR1 and CDR2 sequences are LNHDA and SQIVND (reference sequence). The CDR3 is CASSIKTPGFVSGGGRNEQFF. CDR3 in DNA: TGTGCCAGTAGTATCAAGACCCCGGGATTCGTAAGCGGGGGGGGCCGCAATGAGCAGTTCTTC.

The V call is TRBV7-9, the J call TRBJ2-3; D not resolved. The V gene's germline CDR1 is SEHNR and CDR2 FQNEAQ (reference sequence). The germline V and J ends were trimmed by 1 base and 2 bases, with 16 bases remaining between them. The CDR3 runs to 17 residues. The CDR3 loop is CASSLGRMGINTDTQYF. CDR3 DNA sequence: TGTGCCAGCAGCTTAGGTCGGATGGGAATTAACACAGATACGCAGTATTTT.

The V gene is TRBV5-1, the J gene TRBJ1-6; possibly TRBD1 for D (5 bases). Germline lookup yields CDR1 SGHRS and CDR2 YFSETQ. CDR3 size: 16 residues. The V end was cut by 0 bases, the J end by 7 bases, with 14 bases between. This CDR3 is CASSLAEGPGNSPLHF. CDR3 DNA: TGCGCCAGCAGCTTGGCCGAGGGGCCGGGGAATTCACCCCTCCACTTT.

This chain connects TRBV6-1 to TRBJ2-2; D gene ambiguous. CDR1 and CDR2 (germline): MNHNS, SASEGT. The CDR3 extends over 13 amino acids. Trimming removed 1 base from V and 5 bases from J, with 5 bases in between. This CDR3 reads CASSEVGTGELFF. The CDR3 DNA sequence: TGTGCCAGCAGTGAAGTGGGGACCGGGGAGCTGTTTTTT.